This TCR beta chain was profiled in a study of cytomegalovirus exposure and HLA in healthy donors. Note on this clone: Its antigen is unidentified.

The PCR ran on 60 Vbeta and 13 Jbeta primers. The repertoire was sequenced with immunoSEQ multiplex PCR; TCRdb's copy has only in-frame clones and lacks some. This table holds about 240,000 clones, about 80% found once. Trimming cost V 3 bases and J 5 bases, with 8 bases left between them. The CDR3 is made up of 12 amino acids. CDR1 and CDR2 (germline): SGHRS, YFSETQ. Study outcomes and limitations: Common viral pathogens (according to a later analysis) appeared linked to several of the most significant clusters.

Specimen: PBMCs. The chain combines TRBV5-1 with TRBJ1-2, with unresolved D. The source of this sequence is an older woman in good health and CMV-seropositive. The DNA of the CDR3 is TGCGCCAGCAGCTCGGAGAGATATGGCTACACCTTC. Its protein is CASSSERYGYTF.